One sample yielded the 17 T cell receptor beta chains listed below, sequenced in a study of cytomegalovirus exposure and HLA in healthy donors. TCRdb keeps only in-frame clones here, not all; method: immunoSEQ multiplex PCR. The data show about 200,000 clones, approximately 82% seen once. The sample was PBMCs. The receptors were gathered from a woman under 30 in good health and CMV-seronegative.

This chain connects TRBV4-1 to TRBJ2-3, with 11 bases lining up with TRBD2. Germline CDR1 MGHRA, CDR2 YSYEKL. The trim removed 8 bases at V and 5 bases at J, leaving 6 bases unmatched. CDR3 size: 14 residues. The CDR3 bases are TGCGCCAGCCGTGTAGCGGGGGGGCAAGATACGCAGTATTTT. This translates into CASRVAGGQDTQYF.

The chain employs TRBV11-2 and TRBJ2-7; a possible D gene is TRBD1 (5 bases). The CDR3 is made up of 14 amino acids. The germline gives CDR1 SGHAT, CDR2 FQNNGV. Between the trimmed V and J ends, which lost 6 bases and 3 bases, there was a span of 15 bases. DNA for the CDR3: TGTGCCAGCAGTTTACAAGGGGCTAGCTACGAGCAGTACTTC. It specifies CASSLQGASYEQYF.

The rearrangement links TRBV10-3 to TRBJ2-1; 11 bases fit TRBD2. Germline CDR1 ENHRY, CDR2 SYGVKD. Trimming cost V 2 bases and J 2 bases; bases outside gene matches: 2. This CDR3 spans 16 amino acids. The DNA for the CDR3 is TGTGCCATCAGTGAGCGACTAGCGGGAACCTACAATGAGCAGTTCTTC. It encodes CAISERLAGTYNEQFF.

This chain connects TRBV13 to TRBJ2-1, with 9 bases matching TRBD1. Germline assignment: CDR1 PRHDT and CDR2 FYEKMQ (reference sequence). The CDR3 has 15 residues. J lost 4 bases, V lost 5 bases, and 6 bases had no gene match. CDR3 sequence: CASSPGTGIYNEQFF. The DNA for the CDR3 is TGTGCCAGCAGCCCCGGGACAGGGATTTACAATGAGCAGTTCTTC.

The rearrangement links TRBV6-5 to TRBJ2-2, with 10 bases identical to TRBD1. Trimming cost V 7 bases and J 7 bases; bases outside gene matches: 9. This CDR3 is 15 amino acids long. Germline-derived CDR1 and CDR2 are MNHEY and SVGAGI. Here the CDR3 DNA reads TGTGCCAGCACCCCTGACAGGGGGCTCGGCGGGGAGCTGTTTTTT. Translated, it gives CASTPDRGLGGELFF.

V is TRBV30 and J is TRBJ2-2; D is possibly TRBD2 (6 bases). V lost 1 base and J 3 bases, leaving 9 bases between the germline ends. The CDR3 consists of 14 residues. CDR1 is GTSNPN and CDR2 is SVGIG in the germline V gene (reference sequence). The CDR3 nucleotides are TGTGCCTGGAGTGGACTAGACTACACCGGGGAGCTGTTTTTT. This gives the protein CAWSGLDYTGELFF.

V and J are TRBV2 and TRBJ1-3, with 10 bases aligning to TRBD1. Germline CDR1 reads SNHLY; CDR2 reads FYNNEI. The CDR3 length is 15 residues. V gave up 7 bases and J gave up 3 bases; unmatched junction bases: 6. The CDR3 region has the DNA TGTGCCAGCATCAGGACAGGGGGGTTTGGAAACACCATATATTTT. Amino acids: CASIRTGGFGNTIYF.

On this clone itself: The same CDR3 arises from other DNA sequences in this sample as well. This sequence joins TRBV5-1 and TRBJ2-7; D unclear. This CDR3 spans 12 amino acids. From germline, CDR1 is SGHRS and CDR2 YFSETQ. Trimming pared 4 bases from V and 0 bases from J, leaving 5 bases between. CDR3 nucleotide sequence: TGCGCCAGCAGCCCCGGCTCCTACGAGCAGTACTTC. This gives the protein CASSPGSYEQYF.

This chain connects TRBV6-1 to TRBJ2-2; D is perhaps TRBD1 or TRBD2 (5 bases each). Per the germline V gene, CDR1 is MNHNS and CDR2 is SASEGT. The CDR3 extends over 15 amino acids. Trimming took off 4 bases at V and 1 base at J, with 10 bases between the two ends. The CDR3: CASSAGRLNTGELFF. CDR3 coding DNA: TGTGCCAGCAGTGCGGGACGGTTGAACACCGGGGAGCTGTTTTTT.

The CDR3 bases are TGTGCCAGCAGTTTATTCCCTGAAGCTTTCTTT. Amino acids: CASSLFPEAFF. The genes are TRBV28 and TRBJ1-1, with D uncertain. This CDR3 is built from 11 residues. V was cut by 1 base and J by 6 bases, with 3 bases left in between. Germline-derived CDR1 and CDR2 are MDHEN and SYDVKM.

The chain joins TRBV28 to TRBJ2-7; TRBD2 agrees at 13 bases. The length of the CDR3 is 16 residues. CDR1 and CDR2 from the germline V gene are MDHEN and SYDVKM. The trim removed 5 bases at V and 3 bases at J, leaving 7 bases unmatched. This CDR3 reads CASSPTGTSGNYEQYF. The CDR3 coding sequence is TGTGCCAGCAGTCCCACCGGGACTAGCGGGAACTACGAGCAGTACTTC.

This chain links TRBV19 with TRBJ1-2; D might be TRBD1 (5 bases). The germline CDR1 and CDR2 sequences are LNHDA and SQIVND (reference sequence). Trimming shortened V by 10 bases and J by 8 bases, and 29 bases separated the two germline ends. CDR3 length: 16 residues. The CDR3 reads CATLVGPTRVGVGYTF. The CDR3 DNA follows: TGTGCCACCCTAGTAGGCCCAACTCGAGTGGGGGTCGGCTACACCTTC.

The V and J genes are TRBV4-1 and TRBJ2-1, with 9 bases that match TRBD2. CDR3 length equals 17 residues. Germline V gene sequence: CDR1 MGHRA, CDR2 YSYEKL. J lost 3 bases, V lost 3 bases, and 9 bases had no gene match. This chain's CDR3 is CASSHPLERGVYNEQFF. CDR3 DNA sequence: TGCGCCAGCAGCCACCCCCTGGAGCGGGGGGTCTACAATGAGCAGTTCTTC.

The genes are TRBV28 and TRBJ2-3; 7 bases align to TRBD2. Germline V lookup: CDR1 MDHEN, CDR2 SYDVKM. CDR3 length equals 15 residues. With 9 bases clipped from V and 2 bases from J, the junction kept 11 bases outside the gene matches. CDR3 DNA: TGTGCCAGTCGCGAAGCGGGACTTTACACAGATACGCAGTATTTT. Translated: CASREAGLYTDTQYF.

The chain combines TRBV5-4 with TRBJ2-3; 9 bases are a match to TRBD2. The V gene end was trimmed by 4 bases and the J gene end by 8 bases; junction bases not matched to a gene: 11. The V gene's germline CDR1 is SGHNT and CDR2 YYREEE (reference sequence). The length of the CDR3 is 15 residues. The CDR3 DNA reads as TGTGCCAGCAGCCTGGCTAGCGGGGAAGGGGGTACGCAGTATTTT. Translation gives CASSLASGEGGTQYF.

Concerning this clone: The same CDR3 also results from other DNA sequences found in this sample. V gene TRBV9 combines with J gene TRBJ2-1, with D perhaps matching TRBD1 (6 bases). The ends were cut back, 0 bases at V and 0 bases at J, with 7 bases in the middle. CDR3 length equals 15 residues. Germline V lookup: CDR1 SGDLS, CDR2 YYNGEE. Here the CDR3 DNA reads TGTGCCAGCAGCGTAGAAGGGGGCTCCTACAATGAGCAGTTCTTC. Protein sequence: CASSVEGGSYNEQFF. Using reference TRBV9 and TRBJ2-1 for the parts outside the CDR3, the full variable domain is DSGVTQTPKHLITATGQRVTLRCSPRSGDLSVYWYQQSLDQGLQFLIQYYNGEERAKGNILERFSAQQFPDLHSELNLSSLELGDSALYFCASSVEGGSYNEQFFGPGTRLTVL.

As regards this clone: Other DNA sequences of this sample code for an identical CDR3. The chain is built from TRBV30 and TRBJ1-4; TRBD1 is a possible D gene (5 bases). V gave up 0 bases and J gave up 4 bases, with 9 bases separating them. The CDR3 runs to 14 residues. From germline, CDR1 is GTSNPN and CDR2 SVGIG (reference sequence). In DNA form, the CDR3 reads TGTGCCTGGAGTGTACAAGGGGTTAATGAAAAACTGTTTTTT. As protein: CAWSVQGVNEKLFF.